This entry lists 5 T cell receptor beta chains sequenced from one sample in a study of T cells in Graves' hyperthyroidism and ophthalmopathy. Amplified TCR beta CDR3 regions derived from RNA transcripts. HTBI primers were employed in a first-round RT-PCR of the TCR CDR3. Via MiXCR, TCRdb re-called the multiplex PCR reads, giving one row per CDR3 protein. Altogether more than 550,000 distinct CDR3 sequences are present, roughly a sixth being singletons, with the ten largest covering about a sixth. What was sequenced was blood. All receptors come from a woman in her forties or fifties with Graves' hyperthyroidism that later progressed to Graves' ophthalmopathy.

This clonotype appeared many times. This chain links TRBV3-1 with TRBJ2-3; D possibly corresponds to TRBD1 (6 bases). The germline gives CDR1 LGHDT, CDR2 YNNKEL (reference sequence). There are 16 residues in the CDR3. V lost 4 bases, J lost 1 base, and 15 bases lay in between. CDR3 in DNA: TGTGCCAGCAGCCGGATCAGGGGAAGTGGCACAGATACGCAGTATTTT. Translating gives CASSRIRGSGTDTQYF.

This clonotype was seen more than once but under ten times. The chain employs TRBV6-1 and TRBJ1-1; weak D call: TRBD1 (5 bases). The V and J ends lost 5 bases and 0 bases respectively, with 16 bases between them. CDR1 is MNHNS and CDR2 is SASEGT in the germline V gene. The CDR3 runs to 16 residues. This chain's CDR3 is CASSQNIRVLNTEAFF. As DNA, the CDR3 is TGTGCCAGCAGTCAGAACATCAGGGTCCTGAACACTGAAGCTTTCTTT.

The table lists this clonotype with a few counts. The chain employs TRBV27 and TRBJ1-1, with D tentatively TRBD1 (5 bases). Germline assignment: CDR1 MNHEY and CDR2 SMNVEV (reference sequence). V lost 0 bases and J 5 bases, leaving 7 bases between the germline ends. The CDR3 extends over 13 amino acids. CDR3 nucleotides: TGTGCCAGCAGTTTATCGGGACCGACTGAAGCTTTCTTT. Amino acid sequence: CASSLSGPTEAFF.

This clonotype was seen a few times. This sequence joins TRBV19 and TRBJ2-3; the D is unclear. This CDR3 has 13 residues. Germline V gene data show CDR1 as LNHDA and CDR2 as SQIVND (reference sequence). V lost 11 bases and J 4 bases, leaving 16 bases between the germline ends. DNA for the CDR3: TGTGCCTCGGCCGGGCCTAACGCAGATACGCAGTATTTT. Residues: CASAGPNADTQYF.

This clonotype was seen at least ten times. The chain joins TRBV3-1 to TRBJ1-1; unclear D gene. Germline V gene data show CDR1 as LGHDT and CDR2 as YNNKEL (reference sequence). V was trimmed by 4 bases and J by 3 bases, leaving 12 bases between them. The CDR3 has 14 amino acids. The CDR3 region has the DNA TGTGCCAGCAGCCTGAGTAGTAGCGACACTGAAGCTTTCTTT. Protein product: CASSLSSSDTEAFF. Full variable domain (rest looked up from reference TRBV3-1 and TRBJ1-1): DTAVSQTPKYLVTQMGNDKSIKCEQNLGHDTMYWYKQDSKKFLKIMFSYNNKELIINETVPNRFSPKSPDKAHLNLHINSLELGDSAVYFCASSLSSSDTEAFFGQGTRLTVV.